This T cell receptor beta chain was identified in a study of graft-versus-host responses after intestinal transplantation. Notes on the study in general: Peak circulating GvH clone levels were associated with early post-transplant HvG declines.

By share, this clone ranks as medium-sized (0.01 to 0.1%). The repertoire was sequenced with immunoSEQ multiplex PCR; TCRdb's copy has only in-frame clones and lacks some. The sample consists of 8,500 to 11,000 clones, around 29% of them appearing once. Labeling with CFSE marked about 200,000 responder cells, which were plated with about 200,000 irradiated, violet-dye-labeled stimulator cells. Germline CDR1 and CDR2: KGHSH and LQKENI. CDR3 size: 12 residues. V lost 8 bases and J 7 bases, leaving 15 bases between the germline ends. The sequences come from alloreactive CD4+ T cells from a mixed lymphocyte reaction culture, collected before transplantation. Stated subset: CFSE-low proliferating T cells sorted from approximately 6-day pre-transplant mixed lymphocyte reaction (GvH or HvG direction). The V call is TRBV18, the J call TRBJ2-7; possible D gene TRBD2, 6 bases. The TCR comes from a human patient who was an organ donor for intestinal transplantation. The CDR3 sequence: CASGPPGGEQYF. DNA of the CDR3: TGTGCCAGCGGGCCCCCCGGGGGAGAGCAGTACTTC.